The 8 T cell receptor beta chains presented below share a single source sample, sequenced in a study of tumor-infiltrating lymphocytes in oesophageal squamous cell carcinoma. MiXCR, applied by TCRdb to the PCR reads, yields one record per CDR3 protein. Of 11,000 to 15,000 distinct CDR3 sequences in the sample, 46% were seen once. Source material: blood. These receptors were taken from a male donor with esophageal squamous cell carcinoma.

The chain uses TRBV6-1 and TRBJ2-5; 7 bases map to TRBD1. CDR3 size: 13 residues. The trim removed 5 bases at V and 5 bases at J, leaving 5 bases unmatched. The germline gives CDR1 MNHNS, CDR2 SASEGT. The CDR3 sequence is CASSRQGAETQYF. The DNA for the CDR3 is TGTGCCAGCAGTCGACAGGGTGCGGAGACCCAGTACTTC.

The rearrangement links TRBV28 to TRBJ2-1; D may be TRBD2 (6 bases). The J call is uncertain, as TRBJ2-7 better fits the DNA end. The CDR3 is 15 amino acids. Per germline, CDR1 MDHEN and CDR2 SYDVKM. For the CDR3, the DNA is TGTGCCAGCAGTTTAGGAGGGAGCACCTACAATGAGCAGTACTTC. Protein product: CASSLGGSTYNEQYF.

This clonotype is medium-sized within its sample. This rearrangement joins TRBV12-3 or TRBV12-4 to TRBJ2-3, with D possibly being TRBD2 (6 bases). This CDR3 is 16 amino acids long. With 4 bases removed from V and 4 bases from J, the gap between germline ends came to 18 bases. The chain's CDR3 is CASSSRLVRTSDTQYF. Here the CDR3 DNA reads TGTGCCAGCAGTTCCCGACTAGTTAGGACCTCAGATACGCAGTATTTT.

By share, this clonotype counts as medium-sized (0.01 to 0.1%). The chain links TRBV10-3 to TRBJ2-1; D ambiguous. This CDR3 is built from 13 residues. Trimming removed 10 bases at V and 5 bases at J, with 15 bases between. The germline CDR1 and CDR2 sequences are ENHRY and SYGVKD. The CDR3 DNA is TGTGCCACCGAAAGGGAATGGGACAATGAGCAGTTCTTC. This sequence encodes CATEREWDNEQFF.

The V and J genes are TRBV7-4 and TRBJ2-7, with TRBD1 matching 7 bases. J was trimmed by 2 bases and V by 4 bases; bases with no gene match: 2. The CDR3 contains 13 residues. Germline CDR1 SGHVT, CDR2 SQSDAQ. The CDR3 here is CASSWTGPYEQYF. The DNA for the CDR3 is TGTGCCAGCAGCTGGACAGGTCCCTACGAGCAGTACTTC.

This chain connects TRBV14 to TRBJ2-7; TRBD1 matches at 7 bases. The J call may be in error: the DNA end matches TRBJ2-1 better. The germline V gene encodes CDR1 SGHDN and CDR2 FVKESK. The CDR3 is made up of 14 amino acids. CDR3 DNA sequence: TGTGCCAGCAGCCAACTTACAGGGGTAAATGAGCAGTTCTTC. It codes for CASSQLTGVNEQFF.

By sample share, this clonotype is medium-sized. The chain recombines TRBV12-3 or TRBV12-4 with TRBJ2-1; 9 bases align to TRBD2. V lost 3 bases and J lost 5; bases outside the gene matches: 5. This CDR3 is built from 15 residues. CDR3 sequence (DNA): TGTGCCAGCAGTTTGGTGCGGGGGGGGAACAATGAGCAGTTCTTC. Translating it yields CASSLVRGGNNEQFF.

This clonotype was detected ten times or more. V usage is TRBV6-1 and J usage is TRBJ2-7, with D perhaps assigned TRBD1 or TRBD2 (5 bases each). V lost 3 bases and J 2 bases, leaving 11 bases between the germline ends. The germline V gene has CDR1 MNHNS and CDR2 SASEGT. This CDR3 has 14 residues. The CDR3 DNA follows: TGTGCCAGCAGTGAGGGACCTAACGCCTACGAGCAGTACTTC. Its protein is CASSEGPNAYEQYF.